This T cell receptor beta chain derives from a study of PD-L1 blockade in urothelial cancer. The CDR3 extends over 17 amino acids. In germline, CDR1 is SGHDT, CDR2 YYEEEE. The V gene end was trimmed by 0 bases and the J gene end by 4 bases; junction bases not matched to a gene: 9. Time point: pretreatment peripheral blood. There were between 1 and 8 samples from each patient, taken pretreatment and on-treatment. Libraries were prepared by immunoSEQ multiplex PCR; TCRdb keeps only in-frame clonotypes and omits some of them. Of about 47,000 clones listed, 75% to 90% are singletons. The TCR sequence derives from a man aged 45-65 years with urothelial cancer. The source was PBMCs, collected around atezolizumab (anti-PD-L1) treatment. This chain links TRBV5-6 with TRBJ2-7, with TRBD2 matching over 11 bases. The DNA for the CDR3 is TGTGCCAGCAGCTTGGGGTCTAGCGGGAGGCCGGGGTACGAGCAGTACTTC. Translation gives CASSLGSSGRPGYEQYF.